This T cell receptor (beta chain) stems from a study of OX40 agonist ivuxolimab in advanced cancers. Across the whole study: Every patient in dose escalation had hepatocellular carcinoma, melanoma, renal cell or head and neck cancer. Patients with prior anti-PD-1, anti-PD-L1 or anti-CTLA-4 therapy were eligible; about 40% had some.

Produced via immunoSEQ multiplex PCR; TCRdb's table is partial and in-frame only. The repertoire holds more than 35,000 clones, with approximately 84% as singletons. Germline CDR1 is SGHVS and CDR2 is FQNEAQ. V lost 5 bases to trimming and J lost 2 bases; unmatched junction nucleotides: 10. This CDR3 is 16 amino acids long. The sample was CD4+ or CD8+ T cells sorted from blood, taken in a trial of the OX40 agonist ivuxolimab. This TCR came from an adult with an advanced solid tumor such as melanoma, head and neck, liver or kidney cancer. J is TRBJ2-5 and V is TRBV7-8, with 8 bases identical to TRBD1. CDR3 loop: CASSRRQGNLQETQYF. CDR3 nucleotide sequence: TGTGCCAGCAGCCGAAGACAGGGGAACCTTCAAGAGACCCAGTACTTC.